This entry lists 25 T cell receptor beta chains sequenced from one sample in a study of T-cell reconstitution after alpha-beta-depleted transplantation in children. Unique molecular identifiers were incorporated during preparation of the TCRbeta library. Each CDR3 protein gets one entry after TCRdb re-called the PCR reads with MiXCR. This table has hundreds of thousands of distinct CDR3 sequences, 9.9% appearing once. The source was PBMCs from the stem cell graft donor, collected from the stem cell graft. The receptors derive from a human donor who donated a stem cell graft to a child with SCID.

Many counts were recorded for this clonotype. The genes are TRBV10-3 and TRBJ2-1; no definite D call. Trimming removed 6 bases from V and 9 bases from J, with 9 bases in between. Germline loops: CDR1 ENHRY, CDR2 SYGVKD. This CDR3 region has 11 residues. CDR3 sequence reads: CAISLGFEQFF. CDR3 nucleotides: TGTGCCATCAGCCTGGGATTTGAGCAGTTCTTC.

This clonotype was detected only once. Compared with germline, one end of the junction differs, possibly owing to a read error. The genes are TRBV18 and TRBJ2-1, with 7 positions matching TRBD1. The CDR3 contains 14 residues. Germline CDR1 is KGHSH and CDR2 is LQKENI. Here the CDR3 reads CASSGKDRPNGQFF. The CDR3 DNA follows: TGTGCCAGCTCAGGGAAGGACAGGCCAAATGGGCAGTTCTTC.

The chain employs TRBV12-5 and TRBJ1-1, with D unresolved. CDR3 length: 14 amino acids. Per the germline V gene, CDR1 is LGHNT and CDR2 is FRNRAP. The ends were cut back, 5 bases at V and 0 bases at J, with 10 bases in the middle. CDR3 in amino acids: CASGTPNLNTEAFF. DNA of the CDR3: TGTGCTAGTGGTACACCAAACTTGAACACTGAAGCTTTCTTT.

The table lists this clonotype with a few counts. The chain is built from TRBV15 and TRBJ2-1; 8 bases agree with TRBD1. Per the germline V gene, CDR1 is LNHNV and CDR2 is YYDKDF (reference sequence). The V segment lost 4 bases and the J segment 9 bases; nucleotides outside the gene matches: 8. The CDR3 runs to 14 residues. Written as DNA, the CDR3 is TGTGCCACCAGCACTAGACAGGGGAGTTCTGAGCAGTTCTTC. It is translated as CATSTRQGSSEQFF.

Ten or more counts support this clonotype. The chain has TRBV5-1 and TRBJ1-1; possible D gene TRBD1, 6 bases. Germline CDR1 and CDR2: SGHRS and YFSETQ. CDR3 length: 14 residues. Trimming left V 0 bases short and J 5 bases short, with 11 bases between. CDR3 coding DNA: TGCGCCAGCAGCTTGGTACAGGGTTGGACTGAAGCTTTCTTT. Amino acid sequence: CASSLVQGWTEAFF. Based on the CDR3 plus reference TRBV5-1 and TRBJ1-1, the full variable domain is KAGVTQTPRYLIKTRGQQVTLSCSPISGHRSVSWYQQTPGQGLQFLFEYFSETQRNKGNFPGRFSGRQFSNSRSEMNVSTLELGDSALYLCASSLVQGWTEAFFGQGTRLTVV.

This clonotype was recorded a few times. The V gene is TRBV5-1, the J gene TRBJ2-5; TRBD2 matches 8 bases. V was pared by 4 bases and J by 7 bases, with 9 bases of the junction left unmatched. The CDR3 loop spans 14 amino acids. The germline CDR1 and CDR2 sequences are SGHRS and YFSETQ. The CDR3 here is CASSTTSGGRTQYF. The CDR3 DNA follows: TGCGCCAGCAGCACTACTAGCGGCGGGCGGACCCAGTACTTC.

V usage is TRBV7-9 and J usage is TRBJ2-1; no firm D call. The CDR3 has 17 residues. Germline CDR1 reads SEHNR; CDR2 reads FQNEAQ (reference sequence). Between the trimmed V and J ends, which lost 4 bases and 3 bases, there was a span of 19 bases. The CDR3 nucleotides are TGTGCCAGCAGCTCCTTGTCTCCGGGCACCGGCTACAATGAGCAGTTCTTC. It translates to CASSSLSPGTGYNEQFF.

The chain carries TRBV12-3 or TRBV12-4 and TRBJ1-2, with a weak D call TRBD1 (5 bases). The V and J ends lost 3 bases and 6 bases respectively, with 14 bases between them. The CDR3 is made up of 14 amino acids. The CDR3 DNA sequence: TGTGCCAGCAGTTTCGGGGGTCGGTGGGATGGCTACACCTTC. It translates to CASSFGGRWDGYTF.

J is TRBJ2-7 and V is TRBV12-3 or TRBV12-4; no clear D. This CDR3 region has 14 residues. Between the trimmed V and J ends, which lost 5 bases and 2 bases, there was a span of 13 bases. In DNA, the CDR3 is TGTGCCAGCAGTCCTCGACGGCCGGCCTACGAGCAGTACTTC. Translating it yields CASSPRRPAYEQYF.

V is TRBV29-1 and J is TRBJ1-2; D gene uncertain. V was cut by 6 bases and J by 6 bases, with 11 bases left in between. CDR3 length equals 11 residues. Looked up from germline, CDR1 is SQVTM and CDR2 is ANQGSEA. CDR3 in amino acids: CSVVGLNGYTF. The DNA for the CDR3 is TGCAGCGTAGTAGGGTTGAATGGCTACACCTTC.

This chain links TRBV24-1 with TRBJ2-1, with TRBD1 as a possible D gene (6 bases). V lost 4 bases and J 9 bases, leaving 12 bases between the germline ends. This CDR3 spans 13 amino acids. Germline V gene data show CDR1 as KGHDR and CDR2 as SFDVKD. This CDR3 is CATSDLDSPEQFF. For the CDR3, the DNA is TGTGCCACCAGTGACCTGGACAGCCCTGAGCAGTTCTTC.

The chain links TRBV2 to TRBJ2-7; D gene uncertain. CDR1 and CDR2 (germline): SNHLY, FYNNEI. This CDR3 contains 14 residues. V was pared by 6 bases and J by 0 bases, with 12 bases between. CDR3 protein: CASSWSGGSYEQYF. The CDR3 region has the DNA TGTGCCAGCAGCTGGTCCGGTGGCTCCTACGAGCAGTACTTC.

In this sample, this clonotype turned up a few times. The genes are TRBV12-3 or TRBV12-4 and TRBJ2-3; the D is unclear. There are 11 residues in the CDR3. Trimming shortened V by 8 bases and J by 4 bases, and 7 bases separated the two germline ends. The CDR3 region is CASAFADTQYF. The CDR3 DNA is TGTGCCAGCGCTTTCGCAGATACGCAGTATTTT.

This clonotype was recorded many times. The chain couples TRBV20-1 to TRBJ2-2; possibly TRBD1 for D (5 bases). Germline CDR1 DFQATT, CDR2 SNEGSKA (reference sequence). V was cut by 0 bases and J by 7 bases, with 9 bases left in between. The CDR3 spans 13 residues. DNA for the CDR3: TGCAGTGCTAGAGATCAGGGATTCGGGGAGCTGTTTTTT. Translating it yields CSARDQGFGELFF.

This sequence joins TRBV10-1 and TRBJ1-4; D unclear. Trimming pared 3 bases from V and 7 bases from J, leaving 18 bases between. The CDR3 contains 16 residues. The germline CDR1 and CDR2 sequences are WNHNN and SYGVQD (reference sequence). The DNA of the CDR3 is TGCGCCAGCAGTGAAGCGGTACGGAATTGGGGTGAAAAACTGTTTTTT. It encodes CASSEAVRNWGEKLFF.

This clonotype was seen at least ten times. The chain uses TRBV12-3 or TRBV12-4 and TRBJ2-1, with 15 nucleotides matching TRBD2. The CDR3 has 19 residues. The V segment lost 6 bases and the J segment 0 bases; nucleotides outside the gene matches: 9. CDR3 amino acids: CASRAGTSGGRSSYNEQFF. DNA for the CDR3: TGTGCCAGCAGGGCCGGGACTAGCGGGGGGCGGAGCTCCTACAATGAGCAGTTCTTC.

The chain joins TRBV5-1 to TRBJ2-3; D uncertain. V was pared by 4 bases and J by 3 bases, with 12 bases between. CDR1 SGHRS and CDR2 YFSETQ come from the germline V gene. The CDR3 runs to 14 residues. Here the CDR3 DNA reads TGCGCCAGCAGCCCCGTGGGGTGGACAGATACGCAGTATTTT. Translation gives CASSPVGWTDTQYF.

In this sample, this clonotype turned up a few times. This chain links TRBV7-9 with TRBJ2-3, with D perhaps being TRBD1 or TRBD2 (6 bases each). Between the trimmed V and J ends, which lost 6 bases and 0 bases, there was a span of 13 bases. The CDR3 runs 15 residues. Germline CDR1 is SEHNR and CDR2 is FQNEAQ (reference sequence). CDR3 sequence: CASSSGGSSTDTQYF. Written as DNA, the CDR3 is TGTGCCAGCAGTTCCGGGGGCTCTAGCACAGATACGCAGTATTTT.

This clonotype was seen a handful of times. The V call is TRBV7-9, the J call TRBJ2-5; 8 bases are shared with TRBD2. Unmatched junction bases numbered 13, after V lost 5 bases and J lost 5 bases. From germline, CDR1 is SEHNR and CDR2 FQNEAQ (reference sequence). The CDR3 has 16 residues. The CDR3 region is CASSPPVRGGRETQYF. The CDR3 nucleotides are TGTGCCAGCAGCCCACCGGTCCGGGGGGGCCGGGAGACCCAGTACTTC. The full variable domain, completed using reference TRBV7-9 and TRBJ2-5, is DTGVSQNPRHKITKRGQNVTFRCDPISEHNRLYWYRQTLGQGPEFLTYFQNEAQLEKSRLLSDRFSAERPKGSFSTLEIQRTEQGDSAMYLCASSPPVRGGRETQYFGPGTRLLVL.

This clonotype was detected a few times. The chain has TRBV7-9 and TRBJ2-1, with TRBD1 matching over 7 bases. V was clipped by 6 bases and J by 0 bases; unmatched bases: 8. The CDR3 sequence is 16 residues long. The germline gives CDR1 SEHNR, CDR2 FQNEAQ (reference sequence). CDR3 residues: CASSRTGDPSYNEQFF. CDR3 sequence (DNA): TGTGCCAGCAGTCGAACAGGGGATCCCTCCTACAATGAGCAGTTCTTC.

The chain recombines TRBV9 with TRBJ2-5; D gene uncertain. The length of the CDR3 is 14 residues. The V and J ends lost 5 bases and 0 bases respectively, with 11 bases between them. Germline assignment: CDR1 SGDLS and CDR2 YYNGEE. Here the CDR3 reads CASSLTRYQETQYF. The CDR3 nucleotides are TGTGCCAGCAGTCTTACCAGGTACCAAGAGACCCAGTACTTC.

The chain uses TRBV5-1 and TRBJ2-7; D call uncertain. Germline V gene sequence: CDR1 SGHRS, CDR2 YFSETQ. There are 14 residues in the CDR3. The V end was cut by 0 bases, the J end by 3 bases, with 10 bases between. CDR3 DNA sequence: TGCGCCAGCAGCTTGGTTTTTGGGCACTACGAGCAGTACTTC. It translates to CASSLVFGHYEQYF.

The J gene is TRBJ2-7, the V gene TRBV4-1, with unresolved D. Germline CDR1 reads MGHRA; CDR2 reads YSYEKL. CDR3 length: 16 residues. Trimming pared 1 base from V and 2 bases from J, leaving 15 bases between. The CDR3 here is CASSQVNLGWAYEQYF. CDR3 sequence (DNA): TGCGCCAGCAGCCAAGTCAATCTTGGGTGGGCCTACGAGCAGTACTTC.

This clonotype appeared a single time. The chain recombines TRBV27 with TRBJ2-7, with D perhaps matching TRBD1 or TRBD2 (5 bases each). Trimming cost V 6 bases and J 2 bases, with 17 bases left between them. This CDR3 contains 15 residues. The germline gives CDR1 MNHEY, CDR2 SMNVEV (reference sequence). The CDR3 DNA reads as TGTGCCAGCAGGGGGGACGGAGGATACGCCTACGAGCAGTACTTC. Translated, it gives CASRGDGGYAYEQYF.

In its sample, this clonotype was seen a few times. The V call is TRBV5-1, the J call TRBJ2-7; D call uncertain. The CDR3 totals 15 residues. CDR1 is SGHRS, CDR2 YFSETQ, per germline. V was shortened by 5 bases and J by 2 bases, with 17 bases between the two germline ends. The CDR3 is CASSGVETDPYEQYF. In nucleotides, the CDR3 is TGCGCCAGCAGTGGGGTCGAGACGGACCCCTACGAGCAGTACTTC.